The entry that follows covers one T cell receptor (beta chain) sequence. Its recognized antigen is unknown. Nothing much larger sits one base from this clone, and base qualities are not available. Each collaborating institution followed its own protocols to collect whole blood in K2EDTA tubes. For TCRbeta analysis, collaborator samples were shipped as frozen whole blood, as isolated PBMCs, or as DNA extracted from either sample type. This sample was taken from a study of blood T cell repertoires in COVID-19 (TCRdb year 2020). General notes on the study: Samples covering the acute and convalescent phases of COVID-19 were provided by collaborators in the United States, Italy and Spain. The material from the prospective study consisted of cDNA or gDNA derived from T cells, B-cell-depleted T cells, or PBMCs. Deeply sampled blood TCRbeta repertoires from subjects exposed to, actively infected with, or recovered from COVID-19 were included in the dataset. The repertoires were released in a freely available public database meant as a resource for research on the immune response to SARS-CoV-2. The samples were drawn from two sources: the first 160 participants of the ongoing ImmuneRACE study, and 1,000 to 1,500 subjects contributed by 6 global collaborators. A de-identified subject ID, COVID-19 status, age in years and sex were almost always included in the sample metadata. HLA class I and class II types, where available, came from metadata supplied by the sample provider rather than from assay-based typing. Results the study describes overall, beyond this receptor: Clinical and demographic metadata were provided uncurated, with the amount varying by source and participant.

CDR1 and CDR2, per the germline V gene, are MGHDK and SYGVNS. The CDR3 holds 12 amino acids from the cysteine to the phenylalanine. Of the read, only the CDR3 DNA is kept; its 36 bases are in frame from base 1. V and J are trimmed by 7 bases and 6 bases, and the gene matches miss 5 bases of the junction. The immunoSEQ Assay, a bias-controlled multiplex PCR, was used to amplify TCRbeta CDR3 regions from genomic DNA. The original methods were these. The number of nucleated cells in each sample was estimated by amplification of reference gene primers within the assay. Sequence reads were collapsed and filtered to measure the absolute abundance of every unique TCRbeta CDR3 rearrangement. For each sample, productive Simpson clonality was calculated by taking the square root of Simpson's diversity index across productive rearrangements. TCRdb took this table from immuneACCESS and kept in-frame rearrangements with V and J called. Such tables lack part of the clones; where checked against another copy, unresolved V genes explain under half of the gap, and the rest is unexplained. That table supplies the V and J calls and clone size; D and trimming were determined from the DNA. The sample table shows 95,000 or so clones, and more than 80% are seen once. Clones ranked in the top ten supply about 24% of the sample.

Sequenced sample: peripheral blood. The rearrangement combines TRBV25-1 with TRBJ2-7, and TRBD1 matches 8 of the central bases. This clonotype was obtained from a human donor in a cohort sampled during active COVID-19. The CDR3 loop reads CASTGQGGEQYF. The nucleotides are TGTGCCAGCACTGGACAGGGAGGCGAGCAGTACTTC.